Listed below are T cell receptor beta chains from one sample, sequenced in a study of cytomegalovirus exposure and HLA in healthy donors. Only in-frame clones appear in the TCRdb table, and some are missing; sequencing was by immunoSEQ multiplex PCR. This sample has roughly 120,000 clones, with about 86% found just once. Sequencing input: PBMCs. The receptors shown here come from a woman younger than 45 in good health and CMV-seronegative. The CDR3 runs from the conserved cysteine through the conserved F or W. Fields, in order: V gene, D gene, clone size, J gene, CDR3 DNA, CDR3 protein. D genes are given only for firm matches. Size is stated for part of the rows, as once, few or many counts, or as a class when the clone is expanded.

V: TRBV28
D: .
size: .
J: TRBJ1-6
DNA: TGTGCCAGCAGTTTTCGGCGGTTCTATAATTCACCCCTCCACTTT
CDR3: CASSFRRFYNSPLHF

V: TRBV7-9
D: .
size: once
J: TRBJ2-3
DNA: TGTGCCAGCAGCCCCCCCCTGAGAATCTCTAGCACAGATACGCAGTATTTT
CDR3: CASSPPLRISSTDTQYF

V: TRBV18
D: TRBD1
size: few
J: TRBJ1-5
DNA: TGTGCCAGCCGTCGGGACAGCCTTCAACCCCAGCATTTT
CDR3: CASRRDSLQPQHF

V: TRBV18
D: .
size: .
J: TRBJ2-1
DNA: TGTGCCAGCTCACCGATCGGGGAACGTGGTTTTAATGAGCAGTTCTTC
CDR3: CASSPIGERGFNEQFF

V: TRBV11-2
D: .
size: .
J: TRBJ1-2
DNA: TGTGCCAGCAGCTTGGGTATTGGGTCCAGGGTCGACTATGGCTACACCTTC
CDR3: CASSLGIGSRVDYGYTF

V: TRBV6-1
D: TRBD2
size: .
J: TRBJ2-1
DNA: TGTGCCAGCAGTGAATGGGGGTCGGGGGTCGCGGGAGGGGGGAATGAGCAGTTCTTC
CDR3: CASSEWGSGVAGGGNEQFF

V: TRBV6-5
D: .
size: .
J: TRBJ2-3
DNA: TGTGCCAGCAGTTACGGAGGGCTCACAGATACGCAGTATTTT
CDR3: CASSYGGLTDTQYF

V: TRBV4-2
D: .
size: .
J: TRBJ1-5
DNA: TGTGCCAGCAGCCAAGATCTACGGGGTCAGCCCCAGCATTTT
CDR3: CASSQDLRGQPQHF

V: TRBV29-1
D: TRBD1
size: once
J: TRBJ2-7
DNA: TGCAGCGCAAAACGGGGGTGGGACAGGTCCTACGAGCAGTACTTC
CDR3: CSAKRGWDRSYEQYF

V: TRBV5-8
D: .
size: .
J: TRBJ2-3
DNA: TGTGCCAGCAGCTTACTAGGCTCAGATACGCAGTATTTT
CDR3: CASSLLGSDTQYF

V: TRBV18
D: TRBD2
size: .
J: TRBJ2-7
DNA: TGTGCCAGCTCACCGGGACCACCTGGGACTAGCAGCGTCTACGAGCAGTACTTC
CDR3: CASSPGPPGTSSVYEQYF

V: TRBV6-1
D: TRBD1
size: .
J: TRBJ1-2
DNA: TGTGCCAGCACGGGACAGGGATTTGGCTACACCTTC
CDR3: CASTGQGFGYTF

V: TRBV11-2
D: .
size: .
J: TRBJ1-1
DNA: TGTGCCAGCAGCTTAGAAGGGGGCACTGAAGCTTTCTTT
CDR3: CASSLEGGTEAFF

V: TRBV18
D: .
size: .
J: TRBJ1-2
DNA: TGTGCCAGCTCACCCCGGGGGGTCGCCTCTAACTATGGCTACACCTTC
CDR3: CASSPRGVASNYGYTF

V: TRBV10-3
D: TRBD2
size: .
J: TRBJ2-3
DNA: TGTGCCATCAGACTAGCGGGAGGAACAGATACGCAGTATTTT
CDR3: CAIRLAGGTDTQYF

V: TRBV6-5
D: TRBD1
size: .
J: TRBJ2-7
DNA: TGTGCCAGCAAACGACAGGGGGCGGACGAGCAGTACTTC
CDR3: CASKRQGADEQYF

V: TRBV15
D: .
size: once
J: TRBJ1-5
DNA: TGTGCCACCAGCTTCGGCGGGAAGCCCCAGCATTTT
CDR3: CATSFGGKPQHF

V: TRBV29-1
D: .
size: .
J: TRBJ2-5
DNA: TGCAGCGTTGAAGATCCCCTAAGGGGAGAGACCCAGTACTTC
CDR3: CSVEDPLRGETQYF

V: TRBV5-5
D: .
size: .
J: TRBJ1-2
DNA: TGTGCCAGCAGCTTGGGGGCGTACTATGGCTACACCTTC
CDR3: CASSLGAYYGYTF

V: TRBV10-3
D: .
size: once
J: TRBJ1-3
DNA: TGTGCCATCAGTGAGTTCGGGTTGGGAAACACCATATATTTT
CDR3: CAISEFGLGNTIYF

V: TRBV5-6
D: .
size: .
J: TRBJ1-3
DNA: TGTGCCAGCACCTCACTCGGGACAAACGGAAACACCATATATTTT
CDR3: CASTSLGTNGNTIYF

V: TRBV30
D: TRBD1
size: .
J: TRBJ1-2
DNA: TGTGCCTGGAGTGTTAGACAGGGCGCGTATGGCTACACCTTC
CDR3: CAWSVRQGAYGYTF

V: TRBV2
D: TRBD2
size: .
J: TRBJ2-1
DNA: TGTGCCAGCGGGGGGACTAGTGTGCAGTTCTTC
CDR3: CASGGTSVQFF

V: TRBV4-2
D: TRBD2
size: .
J: TRBJ2-1
DNA: TGTGCCAGCAGCCAAGGCAGTCCCTTAGCGGGAGGGAACTACAATGAGCAGTTCTTC
CDR3: CASSQGSPLAGGNYNEQFF

V: TRBV5-1
D: TRBD1
size: few
J: TRBJ2-7
DNA: TGCGCCAGCAGCTTGGAGGGACAGGGGAGTGAGCAGTACTTC
CDR3: CASSLEGQGSEQYF

V: TRBV2
D: .
size: .
J: TRBJ2-2
DNA: TGTGCCAGCAGTGAAGATCAGGGGTTGTACACCGGGGAGCTGTTTTTT
CDR3: CASSEDQGLYTGELFF

V: TRBV7-9
D: .
size: .
J: TRBJ2-1
DNA: TGTGCCAGCAGCTTAGCCGTGACAATGGGTTTCAGGTACAATGAGCAGTTCTTC
CDR3: CASSLAVTMGFRYNEQFF

V: TRBV19
D: TRBD2
size: .
J: TRBJ2-1
DNA: TGTGCCAGTAGTATGGGACTAGCGGGACGGGAGCAGTTCTTC
CDR3: CASSMGLAGREQFF

V: TRBV28
D: TRBD1
size: .
J: TRBJ1-1
DNA: TGTGCCAGCAACTCGGACAGGTCGAACACTGAAGCTTTCTTT
CDR3: CASNSDRSNTEAFF

V: TRBV6-1
D: TRBD2
size: few
J: TRBJ2-7
DNA: TGTGCCAGTAAGACTAGCGACGAGCAGTACTTC
CDR3: CASKTSDEQYF

V: TRBV4-2
D: .
size: .
J: TRBJ2-7
DNA: TGTGCCAGCAGCCAAGGGGGGCTGGGCGGGAGAAGCCACGAGCAGTACTTC
CDR3: CASSQGGLGGRSHEQYF

V: TRBV7-9
D: TRBD1
size: .
J: TRBJ1-1
DNA: TGTGCCAGCAGCTTGGGACAGGGTCGGGGCACTGAAGCTTTCTTT
CDR3: CASSLGQGRGTEAFF

V: TRBV5-6
D: .
size: .
J: TRBJ1-2
DNA: TGTGCCAGCAGCCTCCCACAAGATTATGGCTACACCTTC
CDR3: CASSLPQDYGYTF

V: TRBV5-1
D: TRBD2
size: .
J: TRBJ2-5
DNA: TGCGCCAGCAGCCAGGACTGGCGGGAGTCCGGGGAAGAGACCCAGTACTTC
CDR3: CASSQDWRESGEETQYF

V: TRBV7-3
D: .
size: .
J: TRBJ1-1
DNA: TGTGCCAGCAGCTTGGCTGCGAACACTGAAGCTTTCTTT
CDR3: CASSLAANTEAFF

V: TRBV28
D: .
size: .
J: TRBJ2-1
DNA: TGTGCCAGCAGTTTGGGCAGGGCAATTTCTATCCTAAACAATGAGCAGTTCTTC
CDR3: CASSLGRAISILNNEQFF

V: TRBV6-1
D: .
size: .
J: TRBJ2-2
DNA: TGTGCCAGCAGTGTCGGCAGGGCCGGGGAGCTGTTTTTT
CDR3: CASSVGRAGELFF

V: TRBV21-1
D: .
size: once
J: TRBJ2-5
DNA: TGTGCCGCACTTAGCGTCCCTGGACCCGGAGAGACCCAGTACTTC
CDR3: CAALSVPGPGETQYF

V: TRBV28
D: .
size: .
J: TRBJ2-3
DNA: TGTGCCAGCAGTTCGGGCAGGGTGGACACAGATACGCAGTATTTT
CDR3: CASSSGRVDTDTQYF

V: TRBV6-5
D: TRBD2
size: few
J: TRBJ2-7
DNA: TGTGCCAGCATCCCAAGCGGGGGGGCCGAGCAGTACTTC
CDR3: CASIPSGGAEQYF

V: TRBV23-1
D: .
size: .
J: TRBJ2-7
DNA: TGCGCCAGCAAGGGGGAGGGCACCTACGAGCAGTACTTC
CDR3: CASKGEGTYEQYF

V: TRBV4-1
D: .
size: .
J: TRBJ1-2
DNA: TGCGCCAGCAGCCAAGAAAAACTTTTCTATGGCTACACCTTC
CDR3: CASSQEKLFYGYTF

V: TRBV4-1
D: .
size: .
J: TRBJ1-3
DNA: TGCGCCAGCGGGCAGGGAACTGGAAACACCATATATTTT
CDR3: CASGQGTGNTIYF

V: TRBV7-9
D: TRBD1
size: .
J: TRBJ1-1
DNA: TGTGCCAGCAGCTTATTTAGGGGGCAAGGCACTGAAGCTTTCTTT
CDR3: CASSLFRGQGTEAFF

V: TRBV7-9
D: TRBD1
size: .
J: TRBJ1-3
DNA: TGTGCCAGCAGCTCCTCCGGGACAGGAAGGTCTGGAAACACCATATATTTT
CDR3: CASSSSGTGRSGNTIYF

V: TRBV6-1
D: TRBD2
size: .
J: TRBJ2-2
DNA: TGTGCCAGCAGTGAGTTGGGTAGCGGGTTCACCGGGGAGCTGTTTTTT
CDR3: CASSELGSGFTGELFF

V: TRBV6-5
D: .
size: few
J: TRBJ1-2
DNA: TGTGCCAGCAGTTACTCGGAAGGCGGGGTAGGAGGCTACACCTTC
CDR3: CASSYSEGGVGGYTF

V: TRBV7-9
D: .
size: .
J: TRBJ2-7
DNA: TGTGCCAGCAGCTTAGGCACAGCCTACGAGCAGTACTTC
CDR3: CASSLGTAYEQYF

V: TRBV4-2
D: TRBD2
size: .
J: TRBJ2-5
DNA: TGTGCCAGCAGCCAAGATGGGACTAGCGGGAGCGGATTTTTAGAGACCCAGTACTTC
CDR3: CASSQDGTSGSGFLETQYF

V: TRBV6-5
D: TRBD2
size: .
J: TRBJ2-7
DNA: TGTGCCAGCAGTGGCCTAGCGGGAGGCCAATACGAGCAGTACTTC
CDR3: CASSGLAGGQYEQYF

V: TRBV2
D: TRBD1
size: .
J: TRBJ2-1
DNA: TGTGCCAGCAGTAAACAGGGGGCGGGTGAGCAGTTCTTC
CDR3: CASSKQGAGEQFF

V: TRBV15
D: .
size: .
J: TRBJ2-7
DNA: TGTGCCACCAGCAGAGATTTAGCGGCCTACGAGCAGTACTTC
CDR3: CATSRDLAAYEQYF

V: TRBV5-1
D: TRBD2
size: .
J: TRBJ2-3
DNA: TGCGCCAGCAGCTCTCAGGGACTAGCCCCAGATACGCAGTATTTT
CDR3: CASSSQGLAPDTQYF

V: TRBV6-5
D: TRBD1
size: .
J: TRBJ2-4
DNA: TGTGCCAGCAGTTACTCGCGACAGGGTAAAAACATTCAGTACTTC
CDR3: CASSYSRQGKNIQYF

V: TRBV10-3
D: TRBD1
size: .
J: TRBJ2-7
DNA: TGTGCCATCAGTATACAGGGGGCTCCCGGCGAGCAGTACTTC
CDR3: CAISIQGAPGEQYF